This T cell receptor beta chain was documented in a study of shared clonotypes between healthy human individuals. Overall study: CD4 naive and CD4 memory each took three plates per donor, while CD8 naive took two and CD8 memory one.

As defined, naive CD8 cells were CD45RO-negative and positively selected for CCR7, with terminally differentiated effector memory CD45RA+ cells excluded. Profiled with immunoSEQ multiplex PCR; TCRdb holds only in-frame clones, not every one. This sample has 2 million to 2.5 million clones, with roughly 91% found just once. CDR3 length equals 15 residues. CDR1 is LNHNV, CDR2 YYDKDF, per germline (reference sequence). After removal of 5 bases from V and 2 bases from J, the junction contained 9 bases not matched to a gene. The sequenced sample consisted of naive CD8+ T cells from PBMCs. This clonotype was obtained from a man younger than 30 in good health. Some clones in this sample may be carry-over from other donors' samples. The gene calls are TRBV15 and TRBJ2-7, with 7 nucleotides matching TRBD1. The CDR3 loop is CATSADRVAPYEQYF. For the CDR3, the DNA is TGTGCCACCAGCGCCGACAGGGTGGCCCCCTACGAGCAGTACTTC.